Below, 30 T cell receptor beta chains from the same sample are listed, as sequenced in a study of metastatic and nonmetastatic thyroid tumors. Ahead of thyroid surgery, no patient had received treatment of any kind. With MiXCR, TCRdb called clones anew from the PCR reads. The sample includes some 83,000 clones, about 12% of them seen just once. Sequenced sample: tumor tissue. The receptor set was obtained from a female donor with papillary thyroid cancer or a benign thyroid nodule (not recorded which). Some clones in this sample may be carry-over from other donors' samples.

This clone showed up many times. V usage is TRBV5-1 and J usage is TRBJ2-7, with TRBD2 identical over 8 bases. After removal of 4 bases from V and 3 bases from J, the junction contained 12 bases not matched to a gene. The germline CDR1 and CDR2 sequences are SGHRS and YFSETQ. This CDR3 is 16 amino acids long. Here the CDR3 DNA reads TGCGCCAGCAGCCCCTGGACAGTGGCGGGGGGCTACGAGCAGTACTTC. It is translated as CASSPWTVAGGYEQYF.

This clone was observed at least ten times. The V call is TRBV9, the J call TRBJ2-5; the match to TRBD2 covers 8 bases. Germline V gives CDR1 SGDLS, CDR2 YYNGEE. CDR3 size: 15 residues. The junction had 9 bases not matched to a gene; V was cut back by 4 bases and J by 4 bases. CDR3 sequence reads: CASSPESGSGETQYF. DNA of the CDR3: TGTGCCAGCAGCCCCGAAAGCGGGAGCGGAGAGACCCAGTACTTC.

This clone has ten or more counts. V usage is TRBV7-3 and J usage is TRBJ2-3, with 7 nucleotides matching TRBD1. Germline V lookup: CDR1 SGHTA, CDR2 FQGTGA. The J segment lost 0 bases and the V segment lost 5 bases, leaving 5 bases of the junction unmatched. The CDR3 runs 15 residues. CDR3 in DNA: TGTGCCAGCAGCCTAAGGGACAGAAGCACAGATACGCAGTATTTT. This sequence encodes CASSLRDRSTDTQYF. Full variable domain (remainder filled in from reference TRBV7-3 and TRBJ2-3): GAGVSQTPSNKVTEKGKYVELRCDPISGHTALYWYRQSLGQGPEFLIYFQGTGAADDSGLPNDRFFAVRPEGSVSTLKIQRTERGDSAVYLCASSLRDRSTDTQYFGPGTRLTVL.

This clone occurred many times. This chain links TRBV4-2 with TRBJ1-4; D unclear. V was cut by 0 bases and J by 8 bases, with 7 bases left in between. This CDR3 spans 13 amino acids. Germline CDR1 is LGHNA and CDR2 is YNFKEQ. The CDR3 sequence: CASSQEGREKLFF. The CDR3 DNA follows: TGTGCCAGCAGCCAAGAGGGTAGAGAAAAACTGTTTTTT.

This clone was seen at least ten times. The gene calls are TRBV5-1 and TRBJ2-5; D gene unclear. CDR1 is SGHRS, CDR2 YFSETQ, per germline. The CDR3 covers 14 residues. Trimming removed 0 bases from V and 1 base from J, with 7 bases in between. The CDR3: CASSLGASQETQYF. The CDR3 region has the DNA TGCGCCAGCAGCTTGGGGGCCAGCCAAGAGACCCAGTACTTC.

This clone is medium-sized in the sample. The CDR3 loop is CASSLQGNTDTQYF. In nucleotides, the CDR3 is TGTGCCAGCAGCTTACAGGGGAACACAGATACGCAGTATTTT. The V and J genes are TRBV7-9 and TRBJ2-3, with D tentatively TRBD1 (6 bases). V lost 2 bases to trimming and J lost 2 bases, with 8 bases between them. Germline V gene data show CDR1 as SEHNR and CDR2 as FQNEAQ (reference sequence). The CDR3 sequence is 14 residues long.

About this clone itself: This clone may be a read error of a much larger clone one base away. CDR3 bases: TGTGCCACCAGTGATTCCCCGACTAGCGGACATTCAATTGAGCAGTTCTTC. Translation gives CATSDSPTSGHSIEQFF. The rearrangement links TRBV24-1 to TRBJ2-5; 9 nucleotides line up with TRBD2. The J call may be incorrect, as the DNA end agrees better with TRBJ2-1. Germline CDR1 and CDR2: KGHDR and SFDVKD. The CDR3 has 17 residues.

This clone was picked up many times. The genes are TRBV6-4 and TRBJ2-1, with D perhaps assigned TRBD1 or TRBD2 (5 bases each). Trimming removed 8 bases at V and 9 bases at J, with 23 bases between. This CDR3 region has 15 residues. Per the germline V gene, CDR1 is MRHNA and CDR2 is SNTAGT. DNA for the CDR3: TGTGCCAGCGGCCCGGGTACCGGGGACCTTGGTGAGCAGTTCTTC. Protein sequence: CASGPGTGDLGEQFF.

This clone has at least ten counts. The V and J genes are TRBV3-1 and TRBJ2-5, with TRBD2 matching 9 bases. CDR3 length equals 15 residues. The V and J ends lost 1 base and 3 bases, in that order; junction bases with no gene match: 3. Germline V gene data show CDR1 as LGHDT and CDR2 as YNNKEL (reference sequence). CDR3 in DNA: TGTGCCAGCAGCCAAGCCTCTAGCGGGAAAGAGACCCAGTACTTC. Translation: CASSQASSGKETQYF.

This clone has just a few counts. Other nucleotide sequences in the sample specify the same CDR3. This chain uses TRBV19 with TRBJ1-2; tentatively, D is TRBD1 (6 bases). CDR3 size: 15 residues. CDR1 LNHDA and CDR2 SQIVND come from the germline V gene (reference sequence). V was clipped by 6 bases and J by 8 bases, with 22 bases between them. CDR3: CASSTQGPRGGGYTF. In nucleotides, the CDR3 is TGTGCCAGTAGCACACAGGGACCACGGGGTGGGGGCTACACCTTC.

In its sample, this clone was seen many times. The CDR3 DNA follows: TGTGCCAGCAGCTTATTAGCGGCTAGCACAGATACGCAGTATTTT. Translation gives CASSLLAASTDTQYF. The rearrangement links TRBV13 to TRBJ2-3, with D possibly matching TRBD2 (6 bases). The CDR3 loop spans 15 amino acids. The V end lost 2 bases, the J end lost 0 bases, and 9 bases lay between the germline ends. Germline CDR1 and CDR2: PRHDT and FYEKMQ (reference sequence).

This clone was seen a few times. This clone may be a read error of a much larger clone one base away. This chain connects TRBV2 to TRBJ2-5, with TRBD2 identical over 7 bases. With V trimmed by 9 bases and J by 5 bases, 12 bases remained unmatched. This CDR3 has 14 amino acids. The germline gives CDR1 SNHLY, CDR2 FYNNEI. CDR3 coding DNA: TGTGCCAGAGGAGGGAGGGTCAGGGATGAGACCCAGTACTTC. This gives the protein CARGGRVRDETQYF. Using reference TRBV2 and TRBJ2-5 for the parts outside the CDR3, the full variable domain is EPEVTQTPSHQVTQMGQEVILRCVPISNHLYFYWYRQILGQKVEFLVSFYNNEISEKSEIFDDQFSVERPDGSNFTLKIRSTKLEDSAMYFCARGGRVRDETQYFGPGTRLLVL.

At least ten counts were recorded for this clone. The rearrangement uses TRBV27 and TRBJ2-7, with 7 bases lining up with TRBD1. Unmatched junction bases numbered 16, after V lost 5 bases and J lost 6 bases. Germline values: CDR1 MNHEY, CDR2 SMNVEV (reference sequence). CDR3 length equals 16 residues. DNA of the CDR3: TGTGCCAGCAGTCCATGGCCTCCGGGACAGTTTCGCGAGCAGTACTTC. This translates into CASSPWPPGQFREQYF.

This clone was recorded at least ten times. The chain is built from TRBV7-9 and TRBJ2-3; D is undetermined. The CDR3 runs to 12 residues. CDR1 SEHNR and CDR2 FQNEAQ come from the germline V gene (reference sequence). Between the trimmed V and J ends, which lost 4 bases and 7 bases, there was a span of 9 bases. CDR3 DNA sequence: TGTGCCAGCAGCTCTTTGTCGAATACGCAGTATTTT. Its translation is CASSSLSNTQYF.

Many counts were recorded for this clone. At one boundary the junction diverges from the germline segment, which might be a read error. The chain uses TRBV6-5 and TRBJ2-1; TRBD2 matches 8 bases. CDR1 and CDR2 from the germline V gene are MNHEY and SVGAGI. The CDR3 totals 17 residues. This chain's CDR3 is CASSYSRTSFSCNEQFF. The CDR3 DNA reads as TGTGCCAGCAGTTACTCTCGGACTAGCTTCTCCTGCAATGAGCAGTTCTTC.

This clone was seen ten or more times. The chain combines TRBV10-3 with TRBJ2-7; 10 positions agree with TRBD2. The V segment lost 4 bases and the J segment 4 bases; nucleotides outside the gene matches: 7. The CDR3 is 15 amino acids. Germline CDR1 ENHRY, CDR2 SYGVKD. DNA for the CDR3: TGTGCCATCAGTGGGGCTAGCGGGAGAAGTTACGAGCAGTACTTC. It translates to CAISGASGRSYEQYF.

This clone was recorded at least ten times. The V and J genes are TRBV7-9 and TRBJ1-1, with a possible D match to TRBD1 (5 bases). The germline V gene encodes CDR1 SEHNR and CDR2 FQNEAQ (reference sequence). Trimming left V 2 bases short and J 2 bases short, with 6 bases between. There are 13 residues in the CDR3. The CDR3 DNA follows: TGTGCCAGCAGCTTATGGGACAACACTGAAGCTTTCTTT. Translating it yields CASSLWDNTEAFF.

This clone was recorded many times. The chain is built from TRBV19 and TRBJ2-5; 11 nucleotides match TRBD2. After removal of 3 bases from V and 7 bases from J, the junction contained 1 base not matched to a gene. The CDR3 length is 13 residues. Looked up from germline, CDR1 is LNHDA and CDR2 is SQIVND (reference sequence). This CDR3 is CASSMGTSGTQYF. DNA for the CDR3: TGTGCCAGTAGTATGGGGACTAGCGGGACCCAGTACTTC. The variable domain in full, completed from reference TRBV19 and TRBJ2-5, reads DGGITQSPKYLFRKEGQNVTLSCEQNLNHDAMYWYRQDPGQGLRLIYYSQIVNDFQKGDIAEGYSVSREKKESFPLTVTSAQKNPTAFYLCASSMGTSGTQYFGPGTRLLVL.

This clone has ten or more counts. V and J are TRBV2 and TRBJ2-7; the match to TRBD1 covers 7 bases. The CDR3 covers 15 residues. V was clipped by 2 bases and J by 3 bases; unmatched bases: 7. CDR1 is SNHLY, CDR2 FYNNEI, per germline. CDR3 nucleotide sequence: TGTGCCAGCAGTGAAATAGATCCAGGGGGCTACGAGCAGTACTTC. This codes for CASSEIDPGGYEQYF.

This clone was counted at least ten times. V and J are TRBV19 and TRBJ2-7; the D gene could be TRBD1 or TRBD2 (5 bases each). The germline V gene has CDR1 LNHDA and CDR2 SQIVND (reference sequence). With 4 bases removed from V and 4 bases from J, the gap between germline ends came to 14 bases. CDR3 length: 14 amino acids. CDR3 nucleotides: TGTGCCAGTAGTAAATGGGACGGTGAATACGAGCAGTACTTC. It yields the protein CASSKWDGEYEQYF.

This clone was seen many times. The V gene is TRBV7-2, the J gene TRBJ1-2; the D gene is possibly TRBD1 (5 bases). V was trimmed by 6 bases and J by 4 bases, leaving 9 bases between them. There are 12 residues in the CDR3. Germline CDR1 SGHTA, CDR2 FQGNSA. The CDR3 loop reads CASRGRVYGYTF. The CDR3 DNA follows: TGTGCCAGCAGGGGACGGGTCTATGGCTACACCTTC. The complete variable domain, with remaining parts taken from reference TRBV7-2 and TRBJ1-2, reads GAGVSQSPSNKVTEKGKDVELRCDPISGHTALYWYRQSLGQGLEFLIYFQGNSAPDKSGLPSDRFSAERTGGSVSTLTIQRTQQEDSAVYLCASRGRVYGYTFGSGTRLTVV.

This clone came up a few times. Given a much more abundant clone one base away, this may be a read error. The chain is built from TRBV7-9 and TRBJ2-7, with 7 bases identical to TRBD1. The germline gives CDR1 SEHNR, CDR2 FQNEAQ (reference sequence). Losses at the gene ends were 6 bases for V and 3 bases for J; bases not matched to a gene: 8. This CDR3 region has 14 residues. Here the CDR3 reads CASSQGTVYYEQYF. Written as DNA, the CDR3 is TGTGCCAGCAGTCAAGGGACAGTTTACTACGAGCAGTACTTC.

This clone was recorded at least ten times. This chain connects TRBV27 to TRBJ2-7, with 10 bases matching TRBD1. CDR3 length: 15 residues. V lost 5 bases to trimming and J lost 6 bases; unmatched junction nucleotides: 10. Germline-derived CDR1 and CDR2 are MNHEY and SMNVEV (reference sequence). CDR3 in DNA: TGTGCCAGCAGTAATTTTGGGACAGGGGTCTGCGAGCAGTACTTC. Encoded protein: CASSNFGTGVCEQYF.

Only a few counts were recorded for this clone. This chain connects TRBV7-9 to TRBJ2-1; possible D gene TRBD1, 6 bases. CDR1 is SEHNR, CDR2 FQNEAQ, per germline (reference sequence). CDR3 size: 13 residues. Between the trimmed V and J ends, which lost 10 bases and 4 bases, there was a span of 14 bases. The CDR3 DNA reads TGTGCCATTCCGGACAGCAGATACAATGAGCAGTTCTTC. Translated, it gives CAIPDSRYNEQFF.

This clone was found many times. One junction end does not reproduce the germline sequence, and a read error may be involved. V usage is TRBV6-5 and J usage is TRBJ2-1; either TRBD1 or TRBD2 may supply D (5 bases each). Germline CDR1 reads MNHEY; CDR2 reads SVGAGI. This CDR3 spans 13 amino acids. The CDR3 spells CASSYPEGRRQHF. The CDR3 nucleotides read TGTGCCAGCAGTTACCCTGAGGGACGGCGCCAACACTTC.

There are many counts of this clone. The chain has TRBV2 and TRBJ2-2; 8 positions match TRBD2. The J segment lost 4 bases and the V segment lost 3 bases, leaving 4 bases of the junction unmatched. The CDR3 totals 15 residues. CDR1 is SNHLY and CDR2 is FYNNEI in the germline V gene. The CDR3, as DNA: TGTGCCAGCAGTGATGGGACTAGTCTCACCGGGGAGCTGTTTTTT. It codes for CASSDGTSLTGELFF.

This clone turned up a few times. The CDR3 carries no conserved terminal phenylalanine or tryptophan, so it likely arises from a read error. The genes are TRBV2 and TRBJ1-2, with no clear D. V was cut by 8 bases and J by 5 bases, with 12 bases left in between. Germline V gene lookup returns CDR1 SNHLY and CDR2 FYNNEI. CDR3 length equals 12 residues. CDR3 region: CASGSFGYGYTL. In DNA, the CDR3 is TGTGCCAGCGGTTCTTTTGGGTATGGCTACACCTTA.

Only a few counts were recorded for this clone. The junction departs from germline at one end; a sequencing error may be responsible. The chain combines TRBV6-4 with TRBJ2-6; D might be TRBD1 (5 bases). Germline lookup yields CDR1 MRHNA and CDR2 SNTAGT. This CDR3 has 15 residues. The CDR3 spells CASSDDSSGANVLTF. The CDR3 DNA sequence: TGTGCCAGCAGTGATGACAGCTCTGGTGCCAACGTCCTGACTTTC.

The chain combines TRBV11-1 with TRBJ2-1; tentatively, D is TRBD2 (6 bases). Germline V gives CDR1 SGHAT, CDR2 FQDESV (reference sequence). Trimming stripped 5 bases from V and 10 bases from J, with 24 bases between. This CDR3 has 16 residues. In DNA, the CDR3 is TGTGCCAGCAGCCCGGGAGAGTGGGTGACTCTTGGGGAGCAGTTCTTC. As protein: CASSPGEWVTLGEQFF.

To note about this clone: A much larger clone lies one base from this, so it may be a read error. The chain is built from TRBV5-1 and TRBJ1-1; D is undetermined. This CDR3 is built from 14 residues. Per the germline V gene, CDR1 is SGHRS and CDR2 is YFSETQ. V lost 4 bases, J lost 0 bases, and 10 bases lay in between. In DNA form, the CDR3 reads TGCGCCAGCAGCCTTCTAACTATGAACACTGAAGCTTTCTTT. Its translation is CASSLLTMNTEAFF.